The 3 T cell receptor beta chains reported below all come from one sample, sequenced in a study of preoperative IRX-2 immunotherapy in early breast cancer. Data came from immunoSEQ multiplex PCR; TCRdb stores just in-frame clones and leaves some out. The sample lists about 27,000 clones; approximately 84% were seen once. The sample's treatment: preoperative locoregional IRX-2 cytokine immunotherapy. This material consisted of lymph node tissue, taken before IRX-2 immunotherapy. These receptors were taken from a human donor with breast cancer.

The chain links TRBV5-1 to TRBJ2-7, with 11 bases lining up with TRBD1. From germline, CDR1 is SGHRS and CDR2 YFSETQ. V was clipped by 4 bases and J by 4 bases; unmatched bases: 4. This CDR3 has 14 residues. DNA for the CDR3: TGCGCCAGCAGCGACCGGGACAGGGGGTACGAGCAGTACTTC. Translated: CASSDRDRGYEQYF.

This clone was detected only once. The chain uses TRBV6-8 and TRBJ2-2; 12 nucleotides agree with TRBD2. Losses at the gene ends were 5 bases for V and 4 bases for J; bases not matched to a gene: 5. The CDR3 is made up of 16 amino acids. CDR1 and CDR2 from the germline V gene are MNHGY and SAAAGT. CDR3 sequence reads: CASSTWTSGVTGELFF. The CDR3 DNA follows: TGTGCCAGCAGTACTTGGACTAGCGGGGTCACCGGGGAGCTGTTTTTT.

This clone appeared a few times. The rearrangement uses TRBV18 and TRBJ1-4, with TRBD1 matching over 7 bases. The trim removed 6 bases at V and 7 bases at J, leaving 8 bases unmatched. The CDR3 is 14 residues long. Germline loops: CDR1 KGHSH, CDR2 LQKENI. The CDR3 loop reads CASSVDRDGEKLFF. The CDR3 coding sequence is TGTGCCAGCTCTGTCGACAGGGATGGTGAAAAACTGTTTTTT.